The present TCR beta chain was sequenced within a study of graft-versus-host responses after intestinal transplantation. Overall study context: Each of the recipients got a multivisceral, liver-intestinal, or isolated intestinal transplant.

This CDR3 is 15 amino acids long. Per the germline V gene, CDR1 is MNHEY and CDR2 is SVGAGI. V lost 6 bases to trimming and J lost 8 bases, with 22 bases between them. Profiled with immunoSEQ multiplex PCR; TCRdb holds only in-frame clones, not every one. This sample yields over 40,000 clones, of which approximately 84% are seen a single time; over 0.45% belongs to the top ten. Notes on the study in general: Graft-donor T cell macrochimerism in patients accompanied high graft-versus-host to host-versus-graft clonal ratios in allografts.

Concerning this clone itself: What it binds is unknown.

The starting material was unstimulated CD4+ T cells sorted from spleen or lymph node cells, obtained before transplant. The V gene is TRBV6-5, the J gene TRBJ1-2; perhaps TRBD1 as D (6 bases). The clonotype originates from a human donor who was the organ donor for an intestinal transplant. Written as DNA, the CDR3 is TGTGCCAGCAGGTTTACAGGGAACCCCGCCCGAGGCTACACCTTC. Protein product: CASRFTGNPARGYTF.